Listed below are T cell receptor beta chains from one sample, sequenced in a study of blood T cell repertoires in COVID-19. Assay used: immunoSEQ multiplex PCR; TCRdb lists only in-frame clones, some missing. The sample holds around 260,000 clones, around 87% seen once. Sequencing input: peripheral blood. The receptors originated from a woman in her fifties or sixties with COVID-19, enrolled during active disease. Each CDR3 is given with its conserved first and last residue. The order of the fields is clone size, V gene, J gene, D gene, CDR3 DNA, CDR3 protein. D genes are given only for firm matches. The size field is filled for only some rows; it gives once, few, many or a size class.

>-|TRBV19|TRBJ1-5|-
TGTGCCAGTAGTTTTGGGACACAAAATCAGCCCCAGCATTTT
CASSFGTQNQPQHF
>-|TRBV6-5|TRBJ1-2|TRBD1
TGTGCCAGCAGAGGGACAGGGGGGTTGTATGGCTACACCTTC
CASRGTGGLYGYTF
>-|TRBV6-5|TRBJ2-7|-
TGTGCCGCCCAGTCTACGGACAGCTACTACGAGCAGTACTTC
CAAQSTDSYYEQYF
>-|TRBV19|TRBJ2-3|TRBD2
TGTGCCAGTAGCCTCTCCCGGACTAGCGCCACAGATACGCAGTATTTT
CASSLSRTSATDTQYF
>-|TRBV4-1|TRBJ2-1|TRBD1
TGCGCCAGCAGCCACCCACCGGGACAGATGTCCTACAATGAGCAGTTCTTC
CASSHPPGQMSYNEQFF
>-|TRBV19|TRBJ2-7|-
TGTGCCAGTAGTCTGAGCTCCTACGAGCAGTACTTC
CASSLSSYEQYF
>-|TRBV27|TRBJ2-2|-
TGTGCCAGCAGTTTATCGCGGGGAGACGGGGAGCTGTTTTTT
CASSLSRGDGELFF
>-|TRBV5-1|TRBJ2-2|-
TGCGCCAGCAGCTTAACGGGGAACCACCTCACCGGGGAGCTGTTTTTT
CASSLTGNHLTGELFF
>-|TRBV6-2/TRBV6-3|TRBJ1-2|-
TGTGCCAGCAGCAAAGGGACCGGGGGGTTCTATGGCTACACCTTC
CASSKGTGGFYGYTF
>-|TRBV30|TRBJ2-1|TRBD1
TGTGCCTGGAGTGTTGCCGGGACAGTATTCTACAATGAGCAGTTCTTC
CAWSVAGTVFYNEQFF
>-|TRBV28|TRBJ2-7|-
TGTGCCAGCAGGGGCAGGGTCTACGAGCAGTACTTC
CASRGRVYEQYF
>few|TRBV2|TRBJ1-2|TRBD1
TGTGCCAGCCAAAGCTCTAGACAGGGTTTTTCGAGTGGCTACACCTTC
CASQSSRQGFSSGYTF
>-|TRBV5-4|TRBJ2-2|-
TGTGCCAGCAGCTTGGGGGCGGGATGGACCGGGGAGCTGTTTTTT
CASSLGAGWTGELFF
>-|TRBV18|TRBJ2-1|-
TGTGCCAGCTCAAACGACACGGTCCATGAGCAGTTCTTC
CASSNDTVHEQFF
>-|TRBV5-1|TRBJ1-1|TRBD1
TGCGCCAGCAGCTTGGGCGTAGGGCAGGGGGCGAACACTGAAGCTTTCTTT
CASSLGVGQGANTEAFF
>-|TRBV11-3|TRBJ2-3|TRBD2
TGTGCCAGCAGCTTAGGGGCGGGAGGGAGCACAGATACGCAGTATTTT
CASSLGAGGSTDTQYF
>-|TRBV27|TRBJ1-5|-
TGTGCCAGCAGTTTAAGGAGTGTAGCTTCGGGTCAGCCCCAGCATTTT
CASSLRSVASGQPQHF
>-|TRBV7-9|TRBJ2-1|TRBD2
TGTGCCAGCAGCATCAGACTAGCGGGAGGGAATGAGCAGTTCTTC
CASSIRLAGGNEQFF
>-|TRBV30|TRBJ1-2|TRBD1
TGTGCCTGGAGAGTCCGGGACAGACACTATGGCTACACCTTC
CAWRVRDRHYGYTF
>-|TRBV29-1|TRBJ2-1|TRBD2
TGCAGCGCCGAGATTAGCGGGGGATACAATGAGCAGTTCTTC
CSAEISGGYNEQFF
>-|TRBV6-1|TRBJ1-6|-
TGTGCCAGCAGTGAATCAGGTCAAATATCACCCCTCCACTTT
CASSESGQISPLHF
>-|TRBV27|TRBJ2-2|TRBD2
TGTGCCAGCAGTCTGGGACTAGCGGGGTCCGGGGAGCTGTTTTTT
CASSLGLAGSGELFF
>once|TRBV15|TRBJ1-1|-
TGTGCCACCAGCAGAGAGGGCCCGGGAAGAGGAGCTTTCTTT
CATSREGPGRGAFF
>-|TRBV28|TRBJ2-7|TRBD2
TGTGCCAGCAGTCAAACCGCGGGGGGGCCGAACTACGAGCAGTACTTC
CASSQTAGGPNYEQYF
>-|TRBV9|TRBJ1-1|TRBD1
TGTGCCAGCAGCGTAGTGGGGACAGGGGGCACTGAAGCTTTCTTT
CASSVVGTGGTEAFF
>-|TRBV11-1|TRBJ1-5|-
TGTGCCAGCAGCTTAGACGGGAATAGCAATCAGCCCCAGCATTTT
CASSLDGNSNQPQHF
>-|TRBV5-4|TRBJ2-7|-
TGTGCCAGCAGCGTCGACAGGACCTACGAGCAGTACTTC
CASSVDRTYEQYF
>-|TRBV5-1|TRBJ2-3|TRBD2
TGCGCCAGCAGCTTGTCGATAGCGGGACCTAGCACAGATACGCAGTATTTT
CASSLSIAGPSTDTQYF
>-|TRBV11-2|TRBJ2-7|TRBD2
TGTGCCAGCAGCCGGGGACTAGCGGGAGCTTTCTACGAGCAGTACTTC
CASSRGLAGAFYEQYF
>-|TRBV7-9|TRBJ2-2|TRBD1
TGTGCCAGCAGCTTGAACAGACAGGGTGAAACCGGGGAGCTGTTTTTT
CASSLNRQGETGELFF
>-|TRBV19|TRBJ1-5|-
TGTGCCAGTAGTTCGGGAGGCGGCTATCAGCCCCAGCATTTT
CASSSGGGYQPQHF
>-|TRBV5-1|TRBJ2-1|-
TGCGCCAGCAGCTTGCCAGCGCGGAATGAGCAGTTCTTC
CASSLPARNEQFF
>-|TRBV7-9|TRBJ2-1|-
TGTGCCAGCAGCTTAAACCCACCGGGGACTGGAGGGGATGAGCAGTTCTTC
CASSLNPPGTGGDEQFF
>-|TRBV7-2|TRBJ2-5|TRBD2
TGTGCCAGCAGCTCGAGGACTAGCGGGAGTCTGGAGACCCAGTACTTC
CASSSRTSGSLETQYF
>-|TRBV30|TRBJ2-7|-
TGTGCCTGGAGTGTAGTCCGCGACGAGCAGTACTTC
CAWSVVRDEQYF
>-|TRBV9|TRBJ1-1|-
TGTGCCAGCAGCGAAGGACAAGTCACTGAAGCTTTCTTT
CASSEGQVTEAFF
>once|TRBV10-3|TRBJ2-3|TRBD2
TGTGCCATCAGGGCGGGAGGGGGAGATACGCAGTATTTT
CAIRAGGGDTQYF
>-|TRBV6-6|TRBJ2-3|TRBD2
TGTGCCAGCAGTCCTAGCGGGATGACAGATACGCAGTATTTT
CASSPSGMTDTQYF
>-|TRBV7-8|TRBJ2-2|TRBD2
TGTGCCAGCAGCTTAACGGGGACTAGCGGGTTCGCGAACACCGGGGAGCTGTTTTTT
CASSLTGTSGFANTGELFF
>-|TRBV19|TRBJ1-1|-
TGTGCCAGTAGGGAGGACAGGAACACTGAAGCTTTCTTT
CASREDRNTEAFF
>-|TRBV5-1|TRBJ1-1|-
TGCGCCAGCAGCTTACGCCAGGTAACGAACACTGAAGCTTTCTTT
CASSLRQVTNTEAFF
>once|TRBV9|TRBJ2-2|TRBD2
TGTGCCAGCAGCGCCGGGATAGGGCTAGCGGGAGGCCCCGGGGAGCTGTTTTTT
CASSAGIGLAGGPGELFF
>-|TRBV19|TRBJ1-2|-
TGTGCCAGTAGTAACGACAGAAACTATGGCTACACCTTC
CASSNDRNYGYTF
>-|TRBV14|TRBJ1-1|-
TGTGCCAGCAGCCAAGATCCGGGTGGGAACACTGAAGCTTTCTTT
CASSQDPGGNTEAFF